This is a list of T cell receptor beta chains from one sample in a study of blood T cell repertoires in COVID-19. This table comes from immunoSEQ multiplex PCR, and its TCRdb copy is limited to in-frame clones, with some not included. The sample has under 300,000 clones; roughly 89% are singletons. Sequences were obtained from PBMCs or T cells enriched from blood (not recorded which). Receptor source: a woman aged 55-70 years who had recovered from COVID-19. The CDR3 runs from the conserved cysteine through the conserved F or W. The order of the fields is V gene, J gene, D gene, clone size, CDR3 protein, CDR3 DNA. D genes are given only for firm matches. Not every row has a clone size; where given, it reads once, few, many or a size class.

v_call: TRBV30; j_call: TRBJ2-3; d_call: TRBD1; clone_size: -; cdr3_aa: CAGRTGSGTDTQYF; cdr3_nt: TGTGCCGGTAGGACAGGGAGCGGCACAGATACGCAGTATTTT
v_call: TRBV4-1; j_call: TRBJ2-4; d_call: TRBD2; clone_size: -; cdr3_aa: CASSRGLAGGTKNIQYF; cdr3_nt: TGCGCCAGCAGCCGTGGACTAGCGGGGGGTACCAAAAACATTCAGTACTTC
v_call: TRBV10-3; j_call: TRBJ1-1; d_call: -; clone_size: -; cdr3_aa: CAISEVEKAGNTEAFF; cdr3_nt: TGTGCCATCAGTGAGGTGGAAAAGGCAGGGAACACTGAAGCTTTCTTT
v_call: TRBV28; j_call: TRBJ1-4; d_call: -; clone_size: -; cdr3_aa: CASSSPAGVEVEKLFF; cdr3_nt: TGTGCCAGCAGTTCCCCCGCCGGGGTGGAGGTAGAAAAACTGTTTTTT
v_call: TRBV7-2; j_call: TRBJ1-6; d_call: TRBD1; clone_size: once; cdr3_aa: CASTSTGQGYSPLHF; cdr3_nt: TGTGCCAGCACTTCTACCGGACAGGGCTATTCACCCCTCCACTTT
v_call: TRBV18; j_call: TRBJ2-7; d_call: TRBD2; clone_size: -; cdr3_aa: CASSPLGAALGGSSYEQYF; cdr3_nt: TGTGCCAGCTCACCATTGGGAGCGGCCTTGGGGGGGAGCTCCTACGAGCAGTACTTC
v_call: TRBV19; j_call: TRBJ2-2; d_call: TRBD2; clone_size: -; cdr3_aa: CASSTGTSGSRELFF; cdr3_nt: TGTGCCAGTAGCACCGGGACTAGCGGGAGCAGGGAGCTGTTTTTT
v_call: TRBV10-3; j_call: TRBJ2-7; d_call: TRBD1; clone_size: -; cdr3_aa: CAVGQGAYEQYF; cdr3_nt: TGTGCCGTAGGACAGGGGGCCTACGAGCAGTACTTC
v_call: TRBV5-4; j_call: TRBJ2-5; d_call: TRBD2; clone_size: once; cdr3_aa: CASSRDYTSQETQYF; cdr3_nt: TGTGCCAGCAGCCGGGACTACACATCCCAAGAGACCCAGTACTTC
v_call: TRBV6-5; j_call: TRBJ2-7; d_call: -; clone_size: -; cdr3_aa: CATKPPGQSYEQYF; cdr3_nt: TGTGCCACCAAGCCACCGGGACAAAGTTACGAGCAGTACTTC
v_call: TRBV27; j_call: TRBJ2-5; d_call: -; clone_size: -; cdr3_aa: CASWEGGTVIQYF; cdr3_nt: TGTGCCAGCTGGGAAGGGGGAACGGTAATCCAGTACTTC
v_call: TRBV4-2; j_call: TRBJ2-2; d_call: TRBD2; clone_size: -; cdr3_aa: CASSQVLRWGGTGELFF; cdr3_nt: TGTGCCAGCAGCCAAGTCCTTCGGTGGGGGGGGACCGGGGAGCTGTTTTTT
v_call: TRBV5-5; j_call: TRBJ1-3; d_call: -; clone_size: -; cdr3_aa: CASSSRLSGNTIYF; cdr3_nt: TGTGCCAGCAGCTCGAGGCTCTCTGGAAACACCATATATTTT
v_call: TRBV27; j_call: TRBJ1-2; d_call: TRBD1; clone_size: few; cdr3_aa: CASSLWGGQGAHGYTF; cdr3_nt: TGTGCCAGCAGTTTATGGGGCGGACAGGGGGCGCATGGCTACACCTTC
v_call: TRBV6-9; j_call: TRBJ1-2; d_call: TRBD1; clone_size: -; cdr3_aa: CASSYQTGEGGYTF; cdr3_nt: TGTGCCAGCAGTTACCAGACAGGGGAGGGTGGCTACACCTTC
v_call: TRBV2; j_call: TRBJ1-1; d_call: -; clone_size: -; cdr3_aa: CASSAEGGAFF; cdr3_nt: TGTGCCAGCAGTGCGGAGGGAGGAGCTTTCTTT
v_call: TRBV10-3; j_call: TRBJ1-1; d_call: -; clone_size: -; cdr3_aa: CAISPSGPYTEAFF; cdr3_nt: TGTGCCATCAGTCCGTCAGGTCCCTACACTGAAGCTTTCTTT
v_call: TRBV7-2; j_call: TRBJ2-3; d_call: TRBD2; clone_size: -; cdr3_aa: CASTLGGGADTQYF; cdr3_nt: TGTGCCAGCACCCTGGGCGGGGGGGCGGATACGCAGTATTTT
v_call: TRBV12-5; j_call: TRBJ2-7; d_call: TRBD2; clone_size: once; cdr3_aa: CASVGGTPYEQYF; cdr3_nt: TGTGCTAGTGTCGGGGGGACCCCCTACGAGCAGTACTTC
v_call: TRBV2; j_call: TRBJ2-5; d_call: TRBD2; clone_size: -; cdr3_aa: CASRGGLAGAQETQYF; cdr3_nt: TGTGCCAGCAGGGGGGGACTAGCGGGAGCTCAAGAGACCCAGTACTTC
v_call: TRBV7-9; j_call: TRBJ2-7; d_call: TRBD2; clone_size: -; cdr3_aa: CASSLGEGWAQYF; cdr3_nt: TGTGCCAGCAGCTTAGGGGAGGGATGGGCGCAGTACTTC
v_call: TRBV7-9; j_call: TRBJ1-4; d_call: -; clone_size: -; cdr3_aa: CASSSSLGGEKLFF; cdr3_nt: TGTGCCAGCAGCTCCTCCCTCGGGGGTGAAAAACTGTTTTTT
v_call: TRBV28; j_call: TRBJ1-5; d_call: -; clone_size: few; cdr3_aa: CATQQGNNQPQHF; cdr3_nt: TGTGCCACGCAGCAGGGGAACAATCAGCCCCAGCATTTT
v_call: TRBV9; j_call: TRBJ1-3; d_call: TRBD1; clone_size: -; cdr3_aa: CASSAREQGPQGDTIYF; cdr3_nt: TGTGCCAGCAGCGCGAGGGAACAGGGACCTCAGGGGGACACCATATATTTT
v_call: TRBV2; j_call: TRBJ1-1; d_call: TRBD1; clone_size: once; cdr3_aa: CASTLMGQGPTEAFF; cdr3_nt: TGTGCCAGCACCCTAATGGGACAGGGACCGACTGAAGCTTTCTTT
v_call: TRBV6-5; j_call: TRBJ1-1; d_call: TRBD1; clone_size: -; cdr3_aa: CASTQGTGANTEAFF; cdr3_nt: TGTGCCAGCACCCAGGGTACAGGGGCGAACACTGAAGCTTTCTTT
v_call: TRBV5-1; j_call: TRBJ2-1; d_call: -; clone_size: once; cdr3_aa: CASSRGNNEQFF; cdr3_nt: TGCGCCAGCAGTAGGGGGAACAATGAGCAGTTCTTC
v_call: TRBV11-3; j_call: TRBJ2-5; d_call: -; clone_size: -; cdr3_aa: CASAPGRVGETQYF; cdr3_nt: TGTGCCAGCGCCCCGGGCAGGGTAGGCGAGACCCAGTACTTC
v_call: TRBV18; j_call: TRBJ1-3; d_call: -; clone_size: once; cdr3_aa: CASSPGGHSGNTIYF; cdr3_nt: TGTGCCAGCTCCCCGGGGGGCCACTCTGGAAACACCATATATTTT
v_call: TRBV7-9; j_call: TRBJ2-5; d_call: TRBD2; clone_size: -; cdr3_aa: CASSLGLAGEETQYF; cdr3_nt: TGTGCCAGCAGCTTAGGACTAGCGGGAGAAGAGACCCAGTACTTC
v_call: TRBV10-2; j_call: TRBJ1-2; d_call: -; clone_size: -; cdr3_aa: CASEAGEGYGYTF; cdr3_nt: TGCGCCAGCGAGGCGGGGGAGGGATATGGCTACACCTTC
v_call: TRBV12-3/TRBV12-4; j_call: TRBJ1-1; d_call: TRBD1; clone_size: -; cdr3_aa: CASSSQGDTEAFF; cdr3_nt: TGTGCCAGCAGTTCGCAGGGGGACACTGAAGCTTTCTTT
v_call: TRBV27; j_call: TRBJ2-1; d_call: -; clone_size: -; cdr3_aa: CASRVTARNEQFF; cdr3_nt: TGTGCCAGCAGAGTGACAGCACGCAATGAGCAGTTCTTC
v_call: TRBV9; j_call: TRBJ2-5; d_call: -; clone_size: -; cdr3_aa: CASSVDAVGGETQYF; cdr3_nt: TGTGCCAGCAGCGTAGACGCAGTCGGAGGGGAGACCCAGTACTTC
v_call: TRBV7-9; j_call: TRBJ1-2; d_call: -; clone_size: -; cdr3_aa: CASSLSEGAFGYGYTF; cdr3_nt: TGTGCCAGCAGCCTATCTGAAGGGGCTTTCGGCTATGGCTACACCTTC
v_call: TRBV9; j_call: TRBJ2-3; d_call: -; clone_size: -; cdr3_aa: CASSSHIAKASTDTQYF; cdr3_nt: TGTGCCAGCAGCTCCCACATAGCGAAAGCTAGCACAGATACGCAGTATTTT
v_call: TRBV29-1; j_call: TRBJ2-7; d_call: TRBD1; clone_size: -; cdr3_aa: CSVGQGGSYEQYF; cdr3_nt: TGCAGCGTTGGACAGGGGGGATCCTACGAGCAGTACTTC
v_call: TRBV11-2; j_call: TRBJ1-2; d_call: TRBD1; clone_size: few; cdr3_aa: CASSDRGLHYGYTF; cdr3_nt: TGTGCCAGTTCGGACAGGGGGCTTCACTATGGCTACACCTTC
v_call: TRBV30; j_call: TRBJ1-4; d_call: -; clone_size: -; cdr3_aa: CAWSLGAREKLFF; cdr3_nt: TGTGCCTGGAGTCTGGGGGCTCGAGAAAAACTGTTTTTT
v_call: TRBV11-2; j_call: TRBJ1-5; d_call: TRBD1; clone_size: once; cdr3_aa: CASSLGDREYQPQHF; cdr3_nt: TGTGCCAGCAGCTTAGGCGACAGGGAGTATCAGCCCCAGCATTTT
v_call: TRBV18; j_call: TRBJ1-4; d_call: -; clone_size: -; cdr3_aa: CASSPSYEKLFF; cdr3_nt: TGTGCCAGCTCACCGTCCTATGAAAAACTGTTTTTT
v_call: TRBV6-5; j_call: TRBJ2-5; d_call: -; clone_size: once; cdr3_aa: CASSYRRGPETQYF; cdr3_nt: TGTGCCAGCAGTTACCGGCGGGGTCCAGAGACCCAGTACTTC
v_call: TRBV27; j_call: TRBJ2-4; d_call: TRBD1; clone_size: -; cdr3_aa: CASSFDREAKNIQYF; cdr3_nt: TGTGCCAGCAGTTTTGACAGGGAGGCCAAAAACATTCAGTACTTC
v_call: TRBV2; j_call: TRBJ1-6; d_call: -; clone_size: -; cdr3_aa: CASSEAGVGSYNSPLHF; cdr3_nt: TGTGCCAGCAGTGAAGCAGGGGTGGGCTCCTATAATTCACCCCTCCACTTT
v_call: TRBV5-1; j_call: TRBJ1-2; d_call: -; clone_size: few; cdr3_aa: CASSLGGTNYGYTF; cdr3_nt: TGCGCCAGCAGCTTAGGCGGGACTAACTATGGCTACACCTTC
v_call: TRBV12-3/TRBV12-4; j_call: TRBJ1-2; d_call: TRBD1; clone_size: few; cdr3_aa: CASSRGTGVGYTF; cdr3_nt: TGTGCCAGCAGCCGCGGGACAGGGGTCGGCTACACCTTC
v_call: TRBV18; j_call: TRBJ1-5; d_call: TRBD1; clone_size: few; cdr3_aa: CASSPPRTGNQPQHF; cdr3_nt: TGTGCCAGCTCACCACCGAGGACAGGGAATCAGCCCCAGCATTTT
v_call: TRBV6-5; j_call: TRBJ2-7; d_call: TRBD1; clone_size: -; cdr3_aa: CASPEPGGHEQYF; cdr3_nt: TGTGCCAGCCCGGAACCAGGGGGCCACGAGCAGTACTTC
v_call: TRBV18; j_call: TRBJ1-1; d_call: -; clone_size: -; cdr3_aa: CASSSGEGTEAFF; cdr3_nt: TGTGCCAGCTCCTCAGGGGAGGGGACTGAAGCTTTCTTT
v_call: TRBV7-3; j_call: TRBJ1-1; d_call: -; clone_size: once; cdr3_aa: CASGGVYTEAFF; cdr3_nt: TGTGCCAGCGGGGGGGTTTACACTGAAGCTTTCTTT
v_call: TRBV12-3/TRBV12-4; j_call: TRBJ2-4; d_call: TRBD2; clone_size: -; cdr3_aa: CASSYGRVSIQYF; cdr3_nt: TGTGCCAGCAGTTACGGGAGGGTTAGCATTCAGTACTTC